Below, 8 T cell receptor beta chains from the same sample are listed, as sequenced in a study of beta chain features in type 1 diabetes. Of the isolated RNA, all was reverse transcribed, and so the sequenced material was expressed TCRB transcripts. Sequenced by immunoSEQ multiplex PCR; TCRdb stores in-frame clones only, minus some. The top ten clones hold roughly 0.42% of a sample with about 150,000 clones, 40% to 55% of them seen once. Sequences were obtained from Tregs from blood. Receptor source: a man younger than 35 in good health.

The chain couples TRBV18 to TRBJ1-1; D uncertain. CDR1 is KGHSH and CDR2 is LQKENI in the germline V gene. The CDR3 has 15 amino acids. Trimming took 1 base from V and 5 from J, leaving 14 bases between them. The CDR3 reads CASSPRLERNTEAFF. The DNA of the CDR3 is TGTGCCAGCTCACCACGGTTAGAAAGAAATACTGAAGCTTTCTTT.

The chain recombines TRBV29-1 with TRBJ2-3, with D possibly being TRBD1 (6 bases). The CDR3 has 15 residues. Deletions cut 6 bases from V and 2 bases from J, with 18 bases between. From germline, CDR1 is SQVTM and CDR2 ANQGSEA. CDR3 sequence reads: CSVPNRDIYTDTQYF. CDR3 sequence (DNA): TGCAGCGTGCCAAACCGGGACATTTACACAGATACGCAGTATTTT.

The chain uses TRBV28 and TRBJ1-1; 7 nucleotides line up with TRBD1. Germline V CDR1 and CDR2: MDHEN, SYDVKM. Trimming at V came to 1 base and at J to 4 bases, leaving 6 bases not matched to a gene. The CDR3 consists of 15 residues. In DNA, the CDR3 is TGTGCCAGCAGTTTATCGACAGGGTCGGGCACTGAAGCTTTCTTT. As protein: CASSLSTGSGTEAFF.

The CDR3 here is CASSPGTQETQYF. CDR3 nucleotides: TGTGCCAGCAGCCCTGGGACACAAGAGACCCAGTACTTC. The genes are TRBV7-8 and TRBJ2-5, with D perhaps TRBD1 (6 bases). V lost 5 bases and J lost 2, with 9 bases in between. The CDR3 has 13 amino acids. Germline loops: CDR1 SGHVS, CDR2 FQNEAQ.

The CDR3 loop is CASSVWAGGLPDTQYF. The CDR3 DNA sequence: TGTGCCAGCAGCGTATGGGCAGGGGGACTTCCAGATACGCAGTATTTT. The gene calls are TRBV9 and TRBJ2-3; possible D gene TRBD1, 7 bases. This CDR3 is built from 16 residues. CDR1 and CDR2 (germline): SGDLS, YYNGEE. The V end was cut by 1 base, the J end by 4 bases, with 16 bases between.

This clone has just one count. This chain uses TRBV7-2 with TRBJ2-7; 10 nucleotides align to TRBD1. The CDR3 spans 15 residues. The J segment lost 6 bases and the V segment lost 5 bases, leaving 10 bases of the junction unmatched. Germline assignment: CDR1 SGHTA and CDR2 FQGNSA. The CDR3 region is CASSRDRGAGGEQYF. For the CDR3, the DNA is TGTGCCAGCAGCCGGGACAGGGGAGCCGGAGGCGAGCAGTACTTC.

This chain links TRBV11-2 with TRBJ1-2; D not resolved. V was shortened by 3 bases and J by 8 bases, with 10 bases between the two germline ends. CDR1 is SGHAT, CDR2 FQNNGV, per germline. The CDR3 length is 12 residues. The CDR3 protein is CASSFSSWGYTF. The CDR3 DNA reads as TGTGCCAGCAGCTTTAGTAGCTGGGGCTACACCTTC.

The chain couples TRBV7-9 to TRBJ1-4; 10 bases agree with TRBD1. Unmatched junction bases numbered 10, after V lost 7 bases and J lost 8 bases. Germline CDR1 and CDR2: SEHNR and FQNEAQ (reference sequence). The CDR3 totals 15 residues. CDR3 in DNA: TGTGCCAGCAACAGCCTCGACAGGGGGCGGGAAAAACTGTTTTTT. Amino acid sequence: CASNSLDRGREKLFF.